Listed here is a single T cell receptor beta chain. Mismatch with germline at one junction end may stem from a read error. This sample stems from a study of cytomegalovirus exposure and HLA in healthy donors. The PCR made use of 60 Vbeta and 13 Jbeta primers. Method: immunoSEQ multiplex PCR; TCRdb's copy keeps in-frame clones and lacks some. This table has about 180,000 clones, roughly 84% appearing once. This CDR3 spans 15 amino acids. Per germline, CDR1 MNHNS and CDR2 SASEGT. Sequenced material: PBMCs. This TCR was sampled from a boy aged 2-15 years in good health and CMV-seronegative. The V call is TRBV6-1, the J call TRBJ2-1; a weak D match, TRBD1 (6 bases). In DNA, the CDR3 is TGTGCCAGCAGTGAAGCAACAGGGTCCTTCAATGAGCAGTTCTTC. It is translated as CASSEATGSFNEQFF.